The 13 T cell receptor beta chains reported below all come from one sample, sequenced in a study of T cells expressing NK-cell markers. Each CDR3 protein gets one entry in TCRdb, which reprocessed the 5' RACE reads and gives no DNA. Reported are fewer than 400,000 distinct CDR3 sequences; the ten largest clones contain roughly 10%. The sample consisted of blood T cells: a sorted CD56 or NKG2C T cell subset, CD4+ or CD8+ T cells, or bulk PBMC T cells (not recorded which). These receptors all stem from a woman aged 50 to 60 in good health.

This chain joins TRBV20-1 and TRBJ2-2. CDR3 length: 11 residues. The V gene's germline CDR1 is DFQATT and CDR2 SNEGSKA (reference sequence). The CDR3 spells CSANSAGELFF.

This rearrangement joins TRBV20-1 to TRBJ1-1; checking the TCRdb D call of TRBD1 is not possible without DNA. Per germline, CDR1 DFQATT and CDR2 SNEGSKA (reference sequence). The CDR3 runs 13 residues. CDR3 in amino acids: CSGATGIRTEAFF.

The CDR3 loop is CASSQDAEASVTDTQYF. This chain uses TRBV4-1 with TRBJ2-3; TCRdb proposes TRBD2, but this gene call is untestable without DNA. This CDR3 spans 17 amino acids. Germline V gene data show CDR1 as MGHRA and CDR2 as YSYEKL.

The V and J genes are TRBV9 and TRBJ2-7; the TCRdb D gene call, TRBD2, has no DNA to confirm it. Germline CDR1 and CDR2: SGDLS and YYNGEE. This CDR3 contains 14 residues. The CDR3 is CASSAPPPAPEQYF. Full variable domain (rest looked up from reference TRBV9 and TRBJ2-7): DSGVTQTPKHLITATGQRVTLRCSPRSGDLSVYWYQQSLDQGLQFLIQYYNGEERAKGNILERFSAQQFPDLHSELNLSSLELGDSALYFCASSAPPPAPEQYFGPGTRLTVT.

This chain connects TRBV24-1 to TRBJ2-3. There are 13 residues in the CDR3. Per germline, CDR1 KGHDR and CDR2 SFDVKD. CDR3 loop: CATSDPRTDTQYF.

This chain joins TRBV3-1 and TRBJ1-1; TCRdb names TRBD1, which stays unverified in the absence of DNA. This CDR3 has 14 residues. Germline V gives CDR1 LGHDT, CDR2 YNNKEL (reference sequence). This chain's CDR3 is CASSRDRVDVEAFF.

CDR3 residues: CASSLTRLAGAQYF. This chain connects TRBV7-6 to TRBJ2-3; there is no DNA to check the TCRdb D call of TRBD2. This CDR3 has 14 amino acids. Germline V lookup: CDR1 SGHVS, CDR2 FNYEAQ.

The V gene is TRBV12-3 or TRBV12-4, the J gene TRBJ2-3; TCRdb calls TRBD2, which cannot be checked without DNA. The CDR3 spans 14 residues. CDR3 residues: CASSPTSGGATQYF.

CDR3 sequence reads: CASSPPETGRTDTQYF. The chain has TRBV11-3 and TRBJ2-3; TCRdb picks TRBD1, but there is no DNA to check that call. The CDR3 runs to 16 residues. Germline loops: CDR1 SGHNT, CDR2 YENEEA.

This sequence joins TRBV12-3 or TRBV12-4 and TRBJ2-2; TCRdb lists TRBD1, though no DNA is available to test this call. The CDR3 has 13 residues. CDR3 sequence reads: CASSQQGARELFF.

The rearrangement joins TRBV7-6 to TRBJ2-3; TCRdb proposes TRBD2, but this gene call is untestable without DNA. The germline V gene encodes CDR1 SGHVS and CDR2 FNYEAQ. CDR3 size: 16 residues. The CDR3 reads CASSLGAGGSADTQYF.

This CDR3 reads CASSVEGGNQPQHF. The chain employs TRBV9 and TRBJ1-5; the D call of TRBD1 rests on TCRdb alone, since no DNA is present to check it. CDR1 is SGDLS, CDR2 YYNGEE, per germline. The CDR3 runs 14 residues.

V gene TRBV12-3 or TRBV12-4 combines with J gene TRBJ1-2; the D call from TCRdb, TRBD1, cannot be confirmed without DNA. The CDR3 spans 15 residues. The CDR3 loop is CASRLGGNGIYGYTF.